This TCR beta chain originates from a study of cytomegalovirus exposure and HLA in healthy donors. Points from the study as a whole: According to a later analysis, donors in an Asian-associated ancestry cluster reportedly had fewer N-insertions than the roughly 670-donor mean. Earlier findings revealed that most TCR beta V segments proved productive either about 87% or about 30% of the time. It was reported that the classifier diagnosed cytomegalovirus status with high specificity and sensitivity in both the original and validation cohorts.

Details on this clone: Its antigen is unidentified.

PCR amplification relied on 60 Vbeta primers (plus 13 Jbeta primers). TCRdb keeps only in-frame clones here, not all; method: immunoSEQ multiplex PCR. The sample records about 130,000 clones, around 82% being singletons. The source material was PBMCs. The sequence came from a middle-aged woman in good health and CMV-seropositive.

CDR3 sequence reads: CASSWLADNEQFF. The DNA for the CDR3 is TGCGCCAGCAGCTGGCTAGCGGACAATGAGCAGTTCTTC. The chain uses TRBV5-1 and TRBJ2-1; 7 bases are a match to TRBD2. Germline-derived CDR1 and CDR2 are SGHRS and YFSETQ. V lost 3 bases and J lost 5; bases outside the gene matches: 2. CDR3 length: 13 amino acids.